This entry describes one T cell receptor (beta chain). The target antigen is unknown. This sample stems from a study of cytomegalovirus exposure and HLA in healthy donors. General study results and limits: Most TCR beta V segments were productive about 90% or about 30% of the time in an earlier analysis. Listed as cytomegalovirus-associated were 150 to 200 TCR beta chains. It was reported that TCR beta sequences correctly inferred the HLA-A and HLA-B alleles for most subjects. Across HLA loci, a later analysis found differing TCR association rates, with DRB1 most and HLA-C fewest.

The primer mix had 60 Vbeta and 13 Jbeta primers. Sequencing used immunoSEQ multiplex PCR; TCRdb keeps in-frame clones, though not all of them. The data hold fewer than 130,000 clones, with approximately 86% observed a single time. This CDR3 has 15 residues. V lost 5 bases to trimming and J lost 3 bases; unmatched junction nucleotides: 6. Germline values: CDR1 SNHLY, CDR2 FYNNEI. V usage is TRBV2 and J usage is TRBJ1-4, with 7 bases fitting TRBD1. The sequencing sample was made of PBMCs. The source is a man between 40 and 49 years old in good health and CMV-seronegative. CDR3 loop: CASSPGGSANEKLFF. CDR3 DNA: TGTGCCAGCAGTCCAGGGGGTTCTGCTAATGAAAAACTGTTTTTT.